The next 28 T cell receptor beta chains were all read from a single sample in a study of cytomegalovirus exposure and HLA in healthy donors. The repertoire was sequenced with immunoSEQ multiplex PCR; TCRdb's copy has only in-frame clones and lacks some. The sample has 150,000 to 200,000 clones; approximately 86% are singletons. Sequencing used PBMCs. These receptors were obtained from a man aged 30 to 45 in good health and CMV-seropositive.

J is TRBJ1-1 and V is TRBV5-1; D is ambiguous. Deletions cut 0 bases from V and 3 bases from J, with 9 bases between. CDR3 length: 14 residues. In germline, CDR1 is SGHRS, CDR2 YFSETQ. CDR3 coding DNA: TGCGCCAGCAGCTTGGGGTACGGGGACACTGAAGCTTTCTTT. This translates into CASSLGYGDTEAFF.

CDR3 sequence reads: CSVGQRLNTEAFF. The CDR3 DNA follows: TGCAGCGTGGGACAGAGACTGAACACTGAAGCTTTCTTT. The chain joins TRBV29-1 to TRBJ1-1, with 7 bases that match TRBD1. The CDR3 consists of 13 residues. Germline V gives CDR1 SQVTM, CDR2 ANQGSEA. Trimming cost V 6 bases and J 0 bases; bases outside gene matches: 4.

CDR3 in amino acids: CASSIGQGANTEAFF. The CDR3 DNA reads as TGTGCCAGTAGTATAGGCCAGGGGGCCAACACTGAAGCTTTCTTT. The chain employs TRBV19 and TRBJ1-1, with TRBD1 identical over 8 bases. The CDR3 sequence is 15 residues long. V shed 1 base, J shed 2 bases, and the junction held 3 bases outside the gene matches. Germline assignment: CDR1 LNHDA and CDR2 SQIVND (reference sequence). Full variable domain (missing parts from reference TRBV19 and TRBJ1-1): DGGITQSPKYLFRKEGQNVTLSCEQNLNHDAMYWYRQDPGQGLRLIYYSQIVNDFQKGDIAEGYSVSREKKESFPLTVTSAQKNPTAFYLCASSIGQGANTEAFFGQGTRLTVV.

V and J are TRBV7-2 and TRBJ1-5; a possible D gene is TRBD1 (6 bases). Trimming took off 1 base at V and 6 bases at J, with 10 bases between the two ends. The length of the CDR3 is 14 residues. Germline values: CDR1 SGHTA, CDR2 FQGNSA. In DNA form, the CDR3 reads TGTGCCAGCAGCTTAGGGGGGCAGAGTCAGCCCCAGCATTTT. This sequence encodes CASSLGGQSQPQHF.

The chain combines TRBV27 with TRBJ2-7, with D perhaps TRBD1 (5 bases). CDR1 and CDR2 from the germline V gene are MNHEY and SMNVEV (reference sequence). The CDR3 length is 14 residues. Trimming removed 1 base from V and 3 bases from J, with 10 bases in between. The CDR3 reads CASSLYWTNYEQYF. DNA for the CDR3: TGTGCCAGCAGTTTATATTGGACAAACTACGAGCAGTACTTC.

This clone has only a few counts. J is TRBJ1-5 and V is TRBV7-2, with D possibly being TRBD1 (6 bases). V lost 1 base, J lost 6 bases, and 13 bases lay in between. The CDR3 runs 15 residues. Germline V CDR1 and CDR2: SGHTA, FQGNSA. CDR3 sequence reads: CASSLVGGAGQPQHF. The CDR3 coding sequence is TGTGCCAGCAGCTTAGTTGGGGGGGCAGGTCAGCCCCAGCATTTT.

This clone was counted once. The chain couples TRBV29-1 to TRBJ1-1, with 7 bases aligning to TRBD1. The germline CDR1 and CDR2 sequences are SQVTM and ANQGSEA. CDR3 size: 13 residues. V lost 6 bases and J lost 3; bases outside the gene matches: 7. CDR3 sequence: CSVPGQSDTEAFF. The CDR3 DNA reads as TGCAGCGTCCCGGGACAGTCGGACACTGAAGCTTTCTTT.

This chain joins TRBV4-2 and TRBJ2-3; TRBD1 matches 9 bases. The CDR3 sequence is 15 residues long. The V gene's germline CDR1 is LGHNA and CDR2 YNFKEQ. With 4 bases clipped from V and 1 base from J, the junction kept 3 bases outside the gene matches. The CDR3 DNA reads TGTGCCAGCAGCCTCCGGGACAGGGGCACAGATACGCAGTATTTT. Translating it yields CASSLRDRGTDTQYF.

J is TRBJ2-2 and V is TRBV6-4; 15 nucleotides agree with TRBD2. V trimming: 6 bases; J trimming: 6 bases; junction bases outside the gene matches: 11. CDR1 MRHNA and CDR2 SNTAGT come from the germline V gene. This CDR3 is 18 amino acids long. The CDR3 loop is CASRAGLAGGPIAGELFF. CDR3 nucleotides: TGTGCCAGCAGGGCCGGACTAGCGGGGGGGCCGATAGCCGGGGAGCTGTTTTTT.

The chain combines TRBV4-3 with TRBJ1-3; weak D call: TRBD1 (6 bases). The V end was cut by 4 bases, the J end by 4 bases, with 14 bases between. The germline CDR1 and CDR2 sequences are LGHNA and YSLEER. The CDR3 consists of 15 residues. CDR3 in DNA: TGCGCCAGCAGCCCCAGGGGAGGGGACGGAAACACCATATATTTT. Its protein product is CASSPRGGDGNTIYF.

V is TRBV9 and J is TRBJ2-1, with TRBD2 matching 9 bases. After removal of 5 bases from V and 9 bases from J, the junction contained 9 bases not matched to a gene. CDR1 is SGDLS, CDR2 YYNGEE, per germline. CDR3 length equals 14 residues. CDR3 nucleotide sequence: TGTGCCAGCAGTCGCGGGGGGGCGGGAGGTGAGCAGTTCTTC. This gives the protein CASSRGGAGGEQFF.

The chain recombines TRBV2 with TRBJ1-1; D may be TRBD1 (6 bases). V was cut by 8 bases and J by 7 bases, with 11 bases left in between. This CDR3 has 11 amino acids. The germline gives CDR1 SNHLY, CDR2 FYNNEI. CDR3 loop: CASQGNVEAFF. The CDR3 coding sequence is TGTGCCAGCCAGGGGAATGTTGAAGCTTTCTTT.

The rearrangement uses TRBV7-2 and TRBJ2-7, with TRBD2 matching over 11 bases. CDR1 and CDR2 from the germline V gene are SGHTA and FQGNSA. Trimming removed 6 bases from V and 6 bases from J; junction bases left unmatched: 13. This CDR3 has 16 residues. The chain's CDR3 is CASSYTTSGGPPEQYF. In nucleotides, the CDR3 is TGTGCCAGCAGTTATACTACTAGCGGGGGACCTCCCGAGCAGTACTTC.

This clone was seen once. The CDR3 DNA follows: TGTGCCAGCAGCCTTACGAGCGGGGGAGTCGATAACATTCAGTACTTC. The encoded protein is CASSLTSGGVDNIQYF. This sequence joins TRBV7-8 and TRBJ2-4, with 8 bases matching TRBD2. Per germline, CDR1 SGHVS and CDR2 FQNEAQ. V was clipped by 5 bases and J by 7 bases; unmatched bases: 13. CDR3 length: 16 amino acids. Filled out from reference TRBV7-8 and TRBJ2-4, the complete variable domain reads GAGVSQSPRYKVAKRGQDVALRCDPISGHVSLFWYQQALGQGPEFLTYFQNEAQLDKSGLPSDRFFAERPEGSVSTLKIQRTQQEDSAVYLCASSLTSGGVDNIQYFGAGTRLSVL.

The chain has TRBV11-2 and TRBJ2-7; TRBD2 aligns across 10 bases. The V segment lost 2 bases and the J segment 3 bases; nucleotides outside the gene matches: 10. The CDR3 contains 17 residues. Germline loops: CDR1 SGHAT, CDR2 FQNNGV. CDR3 sequence reads: CASSLFPSGGPDYEQYF. In nucleotides, the CDR3 is TGTGCCAGCAGCTTATTTCCTAGCGGGGGACCCGACTACGAGCAGTACTTC.

The V gene is TRBV27, the J gene TRBJ2-1, with D possibly TRBD2 on 6 matching bases. The CDR3 runs 14 residues. CDR1 and CDR2 (germline): MNHEY, SMNVEV (reference sequence). V was trimmed by 7 bases and J by 6 bases, leaving 16 bases between them. The CDR3 region is CASTVLGGFNEQFF. The CDR3, as DNA: TGTGCCAGCACCGTGCTTGGGGGGTTCAATGAGCAGTTCTTC.

This clone has just a few counts. The chain employs TRBV6-1 and TRBJ2-1; 10 nucleotides line up with TRBD1. CDR1 is MNHNS, CDR2 SASEGT, per germline. CDR3 length: 15 residues. V dropped 6 bases and J dropped 9; count of bases not matched to a gene: 11. The CDR3 nucleotides are TGTGCCAGCAGCCTACCCGCCGGGACAGGGGCTGAGCAGTTCTTC. As protein: CASSLPAGTGAEQFF.

The rearrangement links TRBV4-3 to TRBJ2-7; TRBD1 aligns across 9 bases. CDR1 and CDR2 from the germline V gene are LGHNA and YSLEER. CDR3 length equals 15 residues. Germline trimming cut 0 bases from V and 2 bases from J; bases unmatched to any gene: 2. The DNA for the CDR3 is TGCGCCAGCAGCCAAGAGAGGACAGGGGCCTACGAGCAGTACTTC. It codes for CASSQERTGAYEQYF.

The chain uses TRBV5-6 and TRBJ1-1; D might be TRBD1 (5 bases). CDR1 and CDR2 from the germline V gene are SGHDT and YYEEEE. The CDR3 loop spans 14 amino acids. The ends were cut back, 4 bases at V and 8 bases at J, with 18 bases in the middle. CDR3 in DNA: TGTGCCAGCAGCCCCGTAATGGGGCAGGGAGAAGCTTTCTTT. Residues: CASSPVMGQGEAFF.

The CDR3 DNA follows: TGCGCCAGCAGTCAGGACAGAACCACTGAAGCTTTCTTT. This encodes CASSQDRTTEAFF. The chain has TRBV10-1 and TRBJ1-1; possible D gene TRBD1, 6 bases. This CDR3 is 13 amino acids long. V dropped 5 bases and J dropped 4 bases, with 11 bases sitting between them. Germline V gene data show CDR1 as WNHNN and CDR2 as SYGVQD (reference sequence).

The V and J genes are TRBV13 and TRBJ1-2; 9 bases map to TRBD1. V lost 5 bases, J lost 4 bases, and 8 bases stayed unmatched. The CDR3 has 15 residues. Per the germline V gene, CDR1 is PRHDT and CDR2 is FYEKMQ (reference sequence). CDR3 coding DNA: TGTGCCAGCAGCCCCCGACAGGGGGGGGCCTATGGCTACACCTTC. It specifies CASSPRQGGAYGYTF.

This clone was counted a few times. The chain uses TRBV11-2 and TRBJ2-2, with D hard to call. The CDR3 has 14 residues. Germline V gene data show CDR1 as SGHAT and CDR2 as FQNNGV. The V and J ends lost 1 base and 0 bases respectively, with 3 bases between them. The CDR3 coding sequence is TGTGCCAGCAGCTTAGTAGCGAACACCGGGGAGCTGTTTTTT. This translates into CASSLVANTGELFF.

This clone was detected only once. The chain has TRBV7-8 and TRBJ2-7; no clear D gene. From germline, CDR1 is SGHVS and CDR2 FQNEAQ. V was shortened by 5 bases and J by 2 bases, with 13 bases between the two germline ends. The CDR3 has 14 amino acids. For the CDR3, the DNA is TGTGCCAGCAGCCCCGCGGTTCCGACCTACGAGCAGTACTTC. Amino acid sequence: CASSPAVPTYEQYF.

The V gene is TRBV7-6, the J gene TRBJ2-7; 9 nucleotides line up with TRBD2. Germline-derived CDR1 and CDR2 are SGHVS and FNYEAQ. The CDR3 length is 15 residues. V lost 3 bases to trimming and J lost 0 bases; unmatched junction nucleotides: 3. The CDR3 sequence is CASSLASGVSYEQYF. CDR3 sequence (DNA): TGTGCCAGCAGCTTGGCTAGCGGGGTCTCCTACGAGCAGTACTTC.

The chain has TRBV28 and TRBJ2-7; D unclear. The CDR3 has 16 residues. Trimming stripped 2 bases from V and 7 bases from J, with 21 bases between. The germline gives CDR1 MDHEN, CDR2 SYDVKM. DNA of the CDR3: TGTGCCAGCAGTTTAAATGCGCACCGGGTACTCGGGGAGCAGTACTTC. It yields the protein CASSLNAHRVLGEQYF.

The rearrangement links TRBV27 to TRBJ2-5, with D possibly being TRBD2 (6 bases). Germline V gives CDR1 MNHEY, CDR2 SMNVEV (reference sequence). The V gene lost 6 bases and the J gene lost 5 bases, with 25 bases spanning the gap. CDR3 size: 17 residues. CDR3 residues: CASRKGPAGSRGETQYF. CDR3 DNA: TGTGCCAGCAGAAAAGGTCCGGCGGGTTCTCGGGGGGAGACCCAGTACTTC.

The J gene is TRBJ1-2, the V gene TRBV18; D gene uncertain. The V gene's germline CDR1 is KGHSH and CDR2 LQKENI. V was pared by 2 bases and J by 3 bases, with 13 bases between. The length of the CDR3 is 15 residues. The CDR3 is CASSPSSEGDYGYTF. The CDR3 coding sequence is TGTGCCAGCTCACCATCGTCAGAGGGAGACTATGGCTACACCTTC.

The chain is built from TRBV6-5 and TRBJ2-7, with 7 bases lining up with TRBD1. Trimming took 6 bases from V and 7 from J; bases not matched to a gene: 6. Germline values: CDR1 MNHEY, CDR2 SVGAGI. This CDR3 contains 12 residues. The CDR3 here is CASSSDRVEQYF. Here the CDR3 DNA reads TGTGCCAGCAGCTCAGACAGGGTTGAGCAGTACTTC.